This T cell receptor (beta chain) was sequenced in a study of blood T cell repertoires in COVID-19. V shed 5 bases and J shed 3 bases, with 20 bases lying between them. Germline CDR1 and CDR2: MNHEY and SMNVEV (reference sequence). This CDR3 is built from 17 residues. Clones were sequenced by immunoSEQ multiplex PCR, and TCRdb holds only the in-frame ones, with some missing. The repertoire holds 450,000 or so clones, about 90% seen once, with 0.55% to 0.75% in the top ten. V and J are TRBV27 and TRBJ2-4; the D gene is possibly TRBD2 (6 bases). This clonotype was sampled from a man younger than 30 who had recovered from COVID-19. Sample: PBMCs or T cells enriched from blood (not recorded which). The CDR3 DNA reads as TGTGCCAGCAGTCCCTACCCCTCTAGCGTCGGCAAAAACATTCAGTACTTC. Protein product: CASSPYPSSVGKNIQYF.